The T cell receptor (beta chain) described here comes from a study of T cells expressing NK-cell markers. CDR3 length equals 16 residues. Germline V gives CDR1 SGHVS, CDR2 FNYEAQ. For each CDR3 protein, TCRdb gives one entry from its re-call of the 5' RACE reads, without DNA. Its table lists over 350,000 distinct CDR3 sequences. Sequencing was performed on blood T cells: a sorted CD56 or NKG2C T cell subset, CD4+ or CD8+ T cells, or bulk PBMC T cells (not recorded which). The sequence derives from a woman aged 45-59 years in good health. The chain employs TRBV7-6 and TRBJ2-3; TCRdb outputs TRBD1, but without DNA this stays unchecked. The CDR3 protein is CASSLAGGAPGDTQYF.